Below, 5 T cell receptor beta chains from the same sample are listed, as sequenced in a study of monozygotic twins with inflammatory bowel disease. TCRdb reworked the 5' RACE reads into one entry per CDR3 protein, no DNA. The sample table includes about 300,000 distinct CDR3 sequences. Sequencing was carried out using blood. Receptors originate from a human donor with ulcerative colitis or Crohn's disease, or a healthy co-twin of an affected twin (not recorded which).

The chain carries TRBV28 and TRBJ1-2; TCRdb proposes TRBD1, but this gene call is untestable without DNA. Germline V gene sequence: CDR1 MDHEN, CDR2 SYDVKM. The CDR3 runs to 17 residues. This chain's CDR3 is CASSFIGTGGARDGYTF.

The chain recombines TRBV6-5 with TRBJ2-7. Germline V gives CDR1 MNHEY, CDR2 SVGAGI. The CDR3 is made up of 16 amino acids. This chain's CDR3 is CASSYMGSGVSYEQYF.

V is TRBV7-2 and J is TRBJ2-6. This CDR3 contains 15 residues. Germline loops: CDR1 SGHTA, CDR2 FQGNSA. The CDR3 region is CASSPTASGANVLTF.

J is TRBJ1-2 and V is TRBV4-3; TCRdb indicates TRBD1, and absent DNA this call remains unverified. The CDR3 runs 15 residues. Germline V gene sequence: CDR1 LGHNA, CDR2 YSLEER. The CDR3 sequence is CASSQSRRTGDGYTF.

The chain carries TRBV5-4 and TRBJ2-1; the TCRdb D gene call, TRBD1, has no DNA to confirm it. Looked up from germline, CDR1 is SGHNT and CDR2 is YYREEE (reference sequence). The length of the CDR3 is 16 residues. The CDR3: CASSSFGTGGGHEQFF.